The 17 T cell receptor beta chains below come from one sample, sequenced in a study of T cell repertoires in cytomegalovirus infection. TCRdb processed the reads anew with MiXCR; each CDR3 protein has one entry. The sample holds around 450,000 distinct CDR3 sequences; 11% are singletons and the top ten take around 9.6%. Sequencing used PBMCs. These receptors came from a human donor in good health (CMV status not recorded). Some clones in this sample may be carry-over from other donors' samples.

The rearrangement uses TRBV6-5 and TRBJ1-5, with D uncertain. The CDR3 loop spans 13 amino acids. V lost 2 bases and J lost 7, with 9 bases in between. Looked up from germline, CDR1 is MNHEY and CDR2 is SVGAGI. CDR3 loop: CASSYAQNQPQHF. The CDR3 nucleotides read TGTGCCAGCAGTTACGCCCAAAACCAGCCCCAGCATTTT.

In this sample, this clonotype turned up many times. As DNA, the CDR3 is TGTGCCAGCAGCTTGGCAATCTCAGGGCACCACACTGAAGCTTTCTTT. It translates to CASSLAISGHHTEAFF. The rearrangement uses TRBV5-6 and TRBJ1-1; D possibly corresponds to TRBD1 (5 bases). The CDR3 has 16 residues. Trimming took 0 bases from V and 3 from J, leaving 15 bases between them. Germline lookup yields CDR1 SGHDT and CDR2 YYEEEE.

This clonotype showed up just a few times. The chain joins TRBV5-5 to TRBJ1-4; 10 nucleotides match TRBD1. Germline V CDR1 and CDR2: SGHKS, YYEKEE (reference sequence). Germline trimming cut 0 bases from V and 5 bases from J; bases unmatched to any gene: 13. The CDR3 runs to 19 residues. CDR3 nucleotides: TGTGCCAGCAGCTTGGCCCGGACAGGGGGTACGCTAAGGAATGAAAAACTGTTTTTT. It codes for CASSLARTGGTLRNEKLFF.

This clonotype was counted a few times. The genes are TRBV4-1 and TRBJ1-5; D not resolved. From germline, CDR1 is MGHRA and CDR2 YSYEKL. V was clipped by 0 bases and J by 9 bases, with 15 bases between them. The CDR3 totals 15 residues. This CDR3 reads CASSQEGSTRRPQHF. The CDR3 region has the DNA TGCGCCAGCAGCCAAGAAGGGAGTACCCGGAGGCCCCAGCATTTT.

This clonotype has a handful of counts. V gene TRBV15 combines with J gene TRBJ2-5; perhaps TRBD2 as D (6 bases). V lost 0 bases and J lost 5, with 13 bases in between. This CDR3 is 15 amino acids long. Germline values: CDR1 LNHNV, CDR2 YYDKDF (reference sequence). CDR3 sequence reads: CATSREGAGWETQYF. CDR3 nucleotides: TGTGCCACCAGCAGAGAAGGGGCGGGATGGGAGACCCAGTACTTC.

This clonotype was counted many times. The rearrangement uses TRBV7-4 and TRBJ2-1; D may be TRBD2 (6 bases). This CDR3 comprises 16 residues. Trimming shortened V by 5 bases and J by 9 bases, and 23 bases separated the two germline ends. Germline assignment: CDR1 SGHVT and CDR2 SQSDAQ. The DNA of the CDR3 is TGTGCCAGCAGCGCTCGGGACCCCACCCGGAGGGGTGAGCAGTTCTTC. It codes for CASSARDPTRRGEQFF. Using reference TRBV7-4 and TRBJ2-1 for the parts outside the CDR3, the full variable domain is GAGVSQSPRYKVAKRGRDVALRCDSISGHVTLYWYRQTLGQGSEVLTYSQSDAQRDKSGRPSGRFSAERPERSVSTLKIQRTEQGDSAVYLCASSARDPTRRGEQFFGPGTRLTVL.

This clonotype showed up many times. The chain combines TRBV6-2 or TRBV6-3 with TRBJ2-1, with unresolved D. Trimming removed 6 bases from V and 6 bases from J, with 15 bases in between. Per the germline V gene, CDR1 is MNHEY and CDR2 is SVGEGT. The CDR3 contains 14 residues. CDR3 sequence reads: CASRPRFRSNEQFF. The CDR3 DNA reads TGTGCCAGCAGGCCCCGATTCAGAAGCAATGAGCAGTTCTTC.

This chain links TRBV25-1 with TRBJ2-7; D possibly corresponds to TRBD1 (6 bases). There are 15 residues in the CDR3. V lost 3 bases, J lost 4 bases, and 16 bases lay in between. Per the germline V gene, CDR1 is MGHDK and CDR2 is SYGVNS. Written as DNA, the CDR3 is TGTGCCAGCAGTGACGACAGGAGAAACCCATACGAGCAGTACTTC. It yields the protein CASSDDRRNPYEQYF.

In this sample, this clonotype turned up many times. The V call is TRBV7-8, the J call TRBJ2-1, with D unclear. The CDR3 is 12 residues long. Trimming removed 5 bases from V and 9 bases from J, with 11 bases in between. The germline CDR1 and CDR2 sequences are SGHVS and FQNEAQ. The CDR3, as DNA: TGTGCCAGCAGCCCACTGGTGGGTGAGCAGTTCTTC. Protein sequence: CASSPLVGEQFF. Looking up the rest from reference TRBV7-8 and TRBJ2-1 gives the full variable domain: GAGVSQSPRYKVAKRGQDVALRCDPISGHVSLFWYQQALGQGPEFLTYFQNEAQLDKSGLPSDRFFAERPEGSVSTLKIQRTQQEDSAVYLCASSPLVGEQFFGPGTRLTVL.

This clonotype has a count of ten or more. CDR3 amino acids: CASSLDRNPAYEQYF. The CDR3, as DNA: TGCGCCAGCAGCTTGGACAGGAACCCGGCCTACGAGCAGTACTTC. The rearrangement joins TRBV5-1 to TRBJ2-7, with a tentative D call TRBD1 (5 bases). Germline loops: CDR1 SGHRS, CDR2 YFSETQ. The V and J ends lost 0 bases and 2 bases respectively, with 12 bases between them. The CDR3 is made up of 15 amino acids.

There are many counts of this clonotype. The rearrangement joins TRBV10-2 to TRBJ1-1; D remains unclear. The length of the CDR3 is 13 residues. With 6 bases removed from V and 2 bases from J, the gap between germline ends came to 10 bases. Germline CDR1 WSHSY, CDR2 SAAADI. CDR3 sequence: CASSAQDNTEAFF. The CDR3 DNA reads as TGCGCCAGCAGCGCACAAGATAACACTGAAGCTTTCTTT.

This clonotype came up many times. The genes are TRBV4-2 and TRBJ2-1; D gene uncertain. Germline V CDR1 and CDR2: LGHNA, YNFKEQ. The CDR3 spans 13 residues. The germline V and J ends were trimmed by 0 bases and 8 bases, with 8 bases remaining between them. CDR3: CASSQEVSDEQFF. CDR3 in DNA: TGTGCCAGCAGCCAAGAGGTCAGCGATGAGCAGTTCTTC.

This chain connects TRBV7-9 to TRBJ2-1; TRBD1 matches at 7 bases. V lost 3 bases and J lost 4; bases outside the gene matches: 6. Germline V CDR1 and CDR2: SEHNR, FQNEAQ (reference sequence). The CDR3 runs to 15 residues. CDR3 in DNA: TGTGCCAGCAGCTTCGACAGGGCGTTGTACAATGAGCAGTTCTTC. Translating gives CASSFDRALYNEQFF.

This clonotype appeared many times. CDR3 coding DNA: TGCGCCAGCAGCCGAGGCGACAGGGACGATCAGCCCCAGCATTTT. Translation: CASSRGDRDDQPQHF. The gene calls are TRBV4-1 and TRBJ1-5, with 7 nucleotides matching TRBD1. V dropped 4 bases and J dropped 5; count of bases not matched to a gene: 8. The length of the CDR3 is 15 residues. Germline loops: CDR1 MGHRA, CDR2 YSYEKL.

This chain's CDR3 is CASSDHPLQGIDEKLFF. The CDR3 DNA reads as TGTGCCAGCAGTGACCACCCCCTACAGGGGATAGATGAAAAACTGTTTTTT. The chain joins TRBV12-3 or TRBV12-4 to TRBJ1-4; 7 nucleotides line up with TRBD1. With V trimmed by 5 bases and J by 6 bases, 15 bases remained unmatched. The CDR3 spans 17 residues.

A few counts support this clonotype. The chain combines TRBV20-1 with TRBJ2-3; TRBD2 aligns across 9 bases. The V gene end was trimmed by 7 bases and the J gene end by 1 base; junction bases not matched to a gene: 6. Germline CDR1 is DFQATT and CDR2 is SNEGSKA (reference sequence). The CDR3 loop spans 14 amino acids. CDR3 loop: CSGNPSGGTDTQYF. For the CDR3, the DNA is TGCAGTGGCAACCCTAGCGGGGGCACAGATACGCAGTATTTT.

Comments on this clonotype: A much bigger clone sits one base away, suggesting this may be a read error. The V gene is TRBV4-1, the J gene TRBJ2-7; D gene ambiguous. This CDR3 has 13 residues. Germline CDR1 MGHRA, CDR2 YSYEKL. The CDR3 sequence: CASSQDRSYDQYF. DNA for the CDR3: TGCGCCAGCAGCCAAGATCGGTCCTACGATCAGTACTTC.